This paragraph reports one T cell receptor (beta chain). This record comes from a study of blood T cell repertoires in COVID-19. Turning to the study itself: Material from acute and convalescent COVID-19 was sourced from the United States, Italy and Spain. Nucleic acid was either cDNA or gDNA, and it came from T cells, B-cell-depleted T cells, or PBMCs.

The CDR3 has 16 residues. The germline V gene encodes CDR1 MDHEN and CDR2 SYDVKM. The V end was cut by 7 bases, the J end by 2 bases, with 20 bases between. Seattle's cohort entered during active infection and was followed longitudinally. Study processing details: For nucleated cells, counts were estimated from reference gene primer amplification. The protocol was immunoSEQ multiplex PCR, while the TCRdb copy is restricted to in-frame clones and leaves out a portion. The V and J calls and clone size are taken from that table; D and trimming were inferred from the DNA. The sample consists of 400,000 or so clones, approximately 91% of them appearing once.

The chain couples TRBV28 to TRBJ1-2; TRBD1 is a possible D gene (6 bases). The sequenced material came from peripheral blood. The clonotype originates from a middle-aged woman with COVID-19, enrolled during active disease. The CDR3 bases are TGTGCCAGCATCTCCCCAGGGGACCCGATAAACTATGGCTACACCTTC. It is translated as CASISPGDPINYGYTF.